The 23 T cell receptor beta chains given below trace back to one sample, sequenced in a study of blood T cell repertoires in COVID-19. The repertoire was sequenced with immunoSEQ multiplex PCR; TCRdb's copy has only in-frame clones and lacks some. The sample contains around 130,000 clones, around 83% of which appear only once. Sequencing was done on a sample of PBMCs or T cells enriched from blood (not recorded which). Receptors originate from a man aged 25-40 years who had recovered from COVID-19.

Here the CDR3 DNA reads TGTGCCAGCAGCTCAGGGACTACTCACAGATCTACGCAGTATTTT. Translation gives CASSSGTTHRSTQYF. The V and J genes are TRBV6-5 and TRBJ2-3; the match to TRBD2 covers 7 bases. Per the germline V gene, CDR1 is MNHEY and CDR2 is SVGAGI. The CDR3 has 15 residues. V lost 6 bases, J lost 8 bases, and 14 bases stayed unmatched.

This rearrangement joins TRBV7-2 to TRBJ2-2; 7 bases agree with TRBD2. Losses at the gene ends were 2 bases for V and 6 bases for J; bases not matched to a gene: 9. Germline lookup yields CDR1 SGHTA and CDR2 FQGNSA. CDR3 size: 16 residues. CDR3: CASSLYRGVASGELFF. The CDR3 coding sequence is TGTGCCAGCAGCTTATACCGGGGGGTTGCATCCGGGGAGCTGTTTTTT. Together with reference TRBV7-2 and TRBJ2-2, the CDR3 gives the full variable domain: GAGVSQSPSNKVTEKGKDVELRCDPISGHTALYWYRQSLGQGLEFLIYFQGNSAPDKSGLPSDRFSAERTGGSVSTLTIQRTQQEDSAVYLCASSLYRGVASGELFFGEGSRLTVL.

The chain couples TRBV11-2 to TRBJ1-2; D perhaps matches TRBD1 (5 bases). V was cut by 1 base and J by 4 bases, with 10 bases left in between. The CDR3 extends over 14 amino acids. The germline V gene has CDR1 SGHAT and CDR2 FQNNGV. The CDR3 DNA is TGTGCCAGCAGCTTAGGGCAGGGTCGCTATGGCTACACCTTC. It encodes CASSLGQGRYGYTF.

The gene calls are TRBV19 and TRBJ2-1, with 8 bases aligning to TRBD2. This CDR3 has 16 amino acids. The V gene end was trimmed by 5 bases and the J gene end by 2 bases; junction bases not matched to a gene: 8. Per germline, CDR1 LNHDA and CDR2 SQIVND (reference sequence). CDR3 in amino acids: CASSHRTSRTYNEQFF. The CDR3 region has the DNA TGTGCCAGTAGTCACCGGACTAGCAGAACCTACAATGAGCAGTTCTTC.

The chain uses TRBV19 and TRBJ2-1, with TRBD2 matching over 10 bases. This CDR3 contains 16 residues. J gave up 2 bases and V 5 bases, and 6 bases lay outside the gene matches. Per germline, CDR1 LNHDA and CDR2 SQIVND (reference sequence). CDR3 sequence (DNA): TGTGCCAGTAGTTACGGAGGACTAGCGGCCTACAATGAGCAGTTCTTC. Its translation is CASSYGGLAAYNEQFF.

The chain recombines TRBV5-5 with TRBJ1-5; perhaps TRBD1 as D (5 bases). This CDR3 spans 14 amino acids. Germline V gene sequence: CDR1 SGHKS, CDR2 YYEKEE (reference sequence). The V gene lost 0 bases and the J gene lost 3 bases, with 7 bases spanning the gap. CDR3 region: CASSLGQYNQPQHF. The DNA of the CDR3 is TGTGCCAGCAGCTTGGGACAGTACAATCAGCCCCAGCATTTT.

The rearrangement links TRBV2 to TRBJ2-1; D may be TRBD2 (7 bases). Germline V gene data show CDR1 as SNHLY and CDR2 as FYNNEI. The CDR3 loop spans 15 amino acids. V gave up 0 bases and J gave up 9 bases, with 15 bases separating them. CDR3: CASSEAQGGGVEQFF. The CDR3 DNA is TGTGCCAGCAGTGAAGCGCAGGGAGGGGGGGTTGAGCAGTTCTTC.

The chain is built from TRBV2 and TRBJ1-5; weak D call: TRBD1 (5 bases). Germline CDR1 and CDR2: SNHLY and FYNNEI. Trimming removed 7 bases from V and 3 bases from J, with 22 bases in between. The CDR3 consists of 17 residues. The CDR3: CASTGGTQRRVNQPQHF. The CDR3 DNA sequence: TGTGCCAGCACGGGTGGGACGCAAAGGAGGGTCAATCAGCCCCAGCATTTT.

The genes are TRBV29-1 and TRBJ2-3; 8 nucleotides match TRBD1. The V gene end was trimmed by 7 bases and the J gene end by 1 base; junction bases not matched to a gene: 7. This CDR3 region has 14 residues. CDR1 SQVTM and CDR2 ANQGSEA come from the germline V gene. DNA for the CDR3: TGCAGCGCATGGGACAGGCCGGGCACAGATACGCAGTATTTT. As protein: CSAWDRPGTDTQYF.

In this sample, this clone turned up a few times. This chain uses TRBV7-6 with TRBJ2-1, with TRBD1 identical over 9 bases. Germline assignment: CDR1 SGHVS and CDR2 FNYEAQ. Germline trimming cut 5 bases from V and 6 bases from J; bases unmatched to any gene: 11. The CDR3 spans 16 residues. The CDR3 DNA reads as TGTGCCAGCAGCCCAGCTCGGGGACAGGGAGCCAATGAGCAGTTCTTC. Its protein product is CASSPARGQGANEQFF.

The chain joins TRBV12-3 or TRBV12-4 to TRBJ1-6, with a weak D call TRBD1 (6 bases). The CDR3 has 13 amino acids. Deletions cut 7 bases from V and 10 bases from J, with 14 bases between. The CDR3 bases are TGTGCCAGCATGGGGGGGGCATACTCACCCCTCCACTTT. This gives the protein CASMGGAYSPLHF.

This chain joins TRBV7-9 and TRBJ1-6, with 8 bases fitting TRBD1. CDR1 SEHNR and CDR2 FQNEAQ come from the germline V gene (reference sequence). The trim removed 5 bases at V and 7 bases at J, leaving 7 bases unmatched. This CDR3 comprises 15 residues. The CDR3 protein is CASSTRTGKNSPLHF. CDR3 bases: TGTGCCAGCAGCACCCGGACAGGGAAGAATTCACCCCTCCACTTT.

V gene TRBV27 combines with J gene TRBJ2-1; 8 bases line up with TRBD2. The trim removed 3 bases at V and 7 bases at J, leaving 11 bases unmatched. CDR3 length: 16 amino acids. CDR1 is MNHEY and CDR2 is SMNVEV in the germline V gene (reference sequence). This CDR3 is CASSFLVAGNENEQFF. CDR3 in DNA: TGTGCCAGCAGTTTTCTTGTAGCGGGGAATGAAAATGAGCAGTTCTTC.

This chain connects TRBV5-1 to TRBJ2-5, with D perhaps matching TRBD1 (6 bases). The length of the CDR3 is 15 residues. Germline V CDR1 and CDR2: SGHRS, YFSETQ. Trimming left V 3 bases short and J 0 bases short, with 12 bases between. As DNA, the CDR3 is TGCGCCAGCAGCTGGGGACATAGGTACCAAGAGACCCAGTACTTC. The encoded protein is CASSWGHRYQETQYF.

The genes are TRBV27 and TRBJ1-5; 9 positions match TRBD1. Trimming removed 3 bases from V and 7 bases from J; junction bases left unmatched: 10. This CDR3 region has 16 residues. CDR1 and CDR2 from the germline V gene are MNHEY and SMNVEV (reference sequence). The CDR3 DNA reads as TGTGCCAGCAGTTTTTGGAACAGGGGGCTTCTGCAGCCCCAGCATTTT. Encoded protein: CASSFWNRGLLQPQHF.

The rearrangement uses TRBV18 and TRBJ2-5; TRBD2 matches 12 bases. V was pared by 6 bases and J by 5 bases, with 22 bases of the junction left unmatched. CDR3 length: 20 residues. CDR1 is KGHSH and CDR2 is LQKENI in the germline V gene. This chain's CDR3 is CASSRGSGTSGRKWGETQYF. The CDR3, as DNA: TGTGCCAGCTCCAGGGGGAGTGGGACTAGCGGGCGCAAATGGGGGGAGACCCAGTACTTC. The full variable domain, in which reference TRBV18 and TRBJ2-5 provide the parts outside the CDR3, is NAGVMQNPRHLVRRRGQEARLRCSPMKGHSHVYWYRQLPEEGLKFMVYLQKENIIDESGMPKERFSAEFPKEGPSILRIQQVVRGDSAAYFCASSRGSGTSGRKWGETQYFGPGTRLLVL.

This clone appeared once. This chain connects TRBV13 to TRBJ1-5; a weak D match, TRBD1 (6 bases). V was shortened by 5 bases and J by 7 bases, with 9 bases between the two germline ends. Germline V gives CDR1 PRHDT, CDR2 FYEKMQ (reference sequence). There are 12 residues in the CDR3. Here the CDR3 reads CASSVRGQPQHF. The CDR3 coding sequence is TGTGCCAGCAGCGTTAGGGGGCAGCCCCAGCATTTT.

This chain links TRBV27 with TRBJ2-1; the D gene is possibly TRBD2 (6 bases). Germline V gene lookup returns CDR1 MNHEY and CDR2 SMNVEV (reference sequence). The CDR3 length is 14 residues. Between the trimmed V and J ends, which lost 3 bases and 9 bases, there was a span of 15 bases. The CDR3 region has the DNA TGTGCCAGCAGTTTGCGGCAGGGAGGAGGTGAGCAGTTCTTC. Protein sequence: CASSLRQGGGEQFF.

This sequence joins TRBV5-1 and TRBJ2-5; TRBD1 agrees at 10 bases. The germline CDR1 and CDR2 sequences are SGHRS and YFSETQ. CDR3 length: 16 residues. After removal of 3 bases from V and 5 bases from J, the junction contained 10 bases not matched to a gene. The DNA for the CDR3 is TGCGCCAGCAGCTCGACCGGGACAGGGGCTTTTGAGACCCAGTACTTC. Residues: CASSSTGTGAFETQYF.

This clone showed up just once. The rearrangement links TRBV5-5 to TRBJ2-5, with 8 positions matching TRBD2. With 0 bases clipped from V and 5 bases from J, the junction kept 3 bases outside the gene matches. CDR3 size: 14 residues. Germline V gives CDR1 SGHKS, CDR2 YYEKEE (reference sequence). The CDR3 loop reads CASSLAGGAETQYF. The CDR3 DNA sequence: TGTGCCAGCAGCTTGGCGGGGGGGGCGGAGACCCAGTACTTC.

In its sample, this clone was seen a few times. The CDR3 sequence is CASKGEPKNIQYF. CDR3 bases: TGTGCCAGTAAGGGGGAACCCAAAAACATTCAGTACTTC. The chain employs TRBV19 and TRBJ2-4, with TRBD1 as a possible D gene (6 bases). Trimming pared 7 bases from V and 2 bases from J, leaving 9 bases between. Germline V gene data show CDR1 as LNHDA and CDR2 as SQIVND (reference sequence). The CDR3 is 13 residues long.

The chain carries TRBV7-2 and TRBJ2-3, with 11 positions matching TRBD2. This CDR3 spans 16 amino acids. After removal of 3 bases from V and 6 bases from J, the junction contained 8 bases not matched to a gene. The germline gives CDR1 SGHTA, CDR2 FQGNSA. In DNA form, the CDR3 reads TGTGCCAGCAGCTTCAGGACTAGCGGGCCTCTTGATACGCAGTATTTT. The encoded protein is CASSFRTSGPLDTQYF.

The J gene is TRBJ2-3, the V gene TRBV9, with 8 nucleotides matching TRBD1. The germline gives CDR1 SGDLS, CDR2 YYNGEE. The CDR3 consists of 14 residues. The ends lost 3 bases at V and 4 bases at J; junction bases unmatched: 4. The CDR3 spells CASSESTGADTQYF. As DNA, the CDR3 is TGTGCCAGCAGCGAATCGACAGGGGCAGATACGCAGTATTTT.